A single T cell receptor beta chain is shown here with its context. Measured with immunoSEQ multiplex PCR; TCRdb has only the in-frame clones, and not every one. This table has more than 65,000 clones, around 90% appearing once. This specimen comes from a study of blood T cell repertoires in COVID-19. About the study: Italy, Spain and the United States were the sources of the convalescent and acute COVID-19 samples. Nucleic acid was either cDNA or gDNA, and it came from T cells, B-cell-depleted T cells, or PBMCs.

The TCR originated in a woman in her fifties or sixties with acute or convalescent COVID-19. Sample: peripheral blood.

The CDR3 bases are TGTGCCAGCAGCCCGAGGGAGGGTGGCAATCAGCCCCAGCATTTT. It is translated as CASSPREGGNQPQHF. The genes are TRBV7-2 and TRBJ1-5; no firm D call. This CDR3 region has 15 residues. V was cut by 5 bases and J by 2 bases, with 13 bases left in between. Germline CDR1 SGHTA, CDR2 FQGNSA.